Described below is a single TCR beta chain sequence and its context. Its specificity is not known. This specimen belongs to a study of vaccination and CD4 T cells after COVID-19. Study details: Overlapping spike peptides from SARS-CoV-2, HCoV-NL63, HCoV-OC43 and HCoV-229E served to stimulate the cells.

The germline V gene has CDR1 LNHDA and CDR2 SQIVND (reference sequence). The CDR3 has 14 residues. J gave up 3 bases and V 7 bases, and 3 bases lay outside the gene matches. Treatment indicated: roughly ten-day PBMC culture with coronavirus spike peptide pools or control peptides (ViraFEST assay). These CD4+ T cells came from an unexposed donor, sampled before the COVID-19 pandemic (2011-2018). Isolation of CD4+ T cells by negative selection took place after around eleven days of culture. Investigators exposed CD4+ T cells from unexposed donors to SARS-CoV-2 S/N and four cold-coronavirus spikes, as cells permitted. Oncomine TCR Beta short-read sequencing was applied to DNA from cultured CD4+ T cells. TCRdb called the PCR reads again in MiXCR, with one record for every CDR3 protein. Of 6,600 or so distinct CDR3 sequences in the sample, around 48% are singletons; the top ten hold over 20%.

This clonotype was sampled from a human donor in good health. Sequencing was done on a sample of CD4+ T cells from blood, cultured in vitro. The chain joins TRBV19 to TRBJ2-7; 13 positions agree with TRBD2. The CDR3 coding sequence is TGTGCCAGTAAAAGGACTAGCGGGAGCTACGAGCAGTACTTC. Protein product: CASKRTSGSYEQYF.